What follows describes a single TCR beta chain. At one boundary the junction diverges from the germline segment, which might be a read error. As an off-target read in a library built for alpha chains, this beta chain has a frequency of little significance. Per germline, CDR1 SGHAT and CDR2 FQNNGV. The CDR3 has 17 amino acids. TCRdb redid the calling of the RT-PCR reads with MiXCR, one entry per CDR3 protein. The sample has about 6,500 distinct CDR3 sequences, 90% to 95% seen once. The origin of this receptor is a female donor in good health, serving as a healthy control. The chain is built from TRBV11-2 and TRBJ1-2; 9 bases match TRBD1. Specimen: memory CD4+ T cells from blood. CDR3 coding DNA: TGTGCCAGCAGCTTAGGGGAACAGGGGGCGCGTAACCATGGCTACACCTTC. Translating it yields CASSLGEQGARNHGYTF.